This T cell receptor (beta chain) comes out of a study of STAT3 mutations in large granular lymphocyte leukemia. Study results and limitations: Persisting codominant clonotypes may have hidden a small pathogenic clone. All newly emerging clones after therapy were STAT3 wild type. In T-cell large granular lymphocyte leukemia, about half of patients showed multiple immunodominant subclonotypes. Samples missed the first appearance of the clone. Sampling intervals varied between patients and samples.

Details on this clone: The antigen is undetermined.

Profiled with immunoSEQ multiplex PCR; TCRdb holds only in-frame clones, not every one. Of over 9,000 clones listed, more than 85% were seen once; the top ten hold about 66%. Per germline, CDR1 MNHNY and CDR2 SVGAGI (reference sequence). This CDR3 is 15 amino acids long. V trimming: 6 bases; J trimming: 0 bases; junction bases outside the gene matches: 7. V and J are TRBV6-6 and TRBJ1-1; 7 bases fit TRBD1. The sequenced sample consisted of peripheral blood mononuclear cells. This sequence was found in a man in his 60s with T-cell large granular lymphocyte leukemia. Some clones in this sample may be carry-over from other donors' samples. The CDR3 sequence is CASSRMGQLNTEAFF. In DNA form, the CDR3 reads TGTGCCAGCAGCAGGATGGGACAGTTGAACACTGAAGCTTTCTTT.